Listed here are 31 T cell receptor beta chains from one sample, sequenced in a study of cytomegalovirus exposure and HLA in healthy donors (dated by TCRdb to between 2016 and 2019). Library creation used the immunoSEQ multiplex PCR assay. For the multiplex PCR, a mixture combining 60 forward primers for TCR Vbeta segments and 13 reverse primers for TCR Jbeta segments was used. The clones in this table, taken by TCRdb from immuneACCESS, are in-frame only. Not every clone is retained; where verified, under half of the shortfall comes from an unresolved V gene, and the cause of the rest is unknown. The sample contains 200,000 or so clones, over 80% of them found a single time. Of the sample, roughly 0.75% falls within the top ten clones. The sample taken for sequencing was PBMCs. The source is a boy between 2 and 10 years old in good health and CMV-seronegative.

DNA for the CDR3: TGTGCCAGTAGTACTTCGCGGGAGACCCAGTACTTC. Its protein is CASSTSRETQYF. The V and J genes are TRBV19 and TRBJ2-5; D unresolved. The V gene's germline CDR1 is LNHDA and CDR2 SQIVND (reference sequence). V dropped 4 bases and J dropped 5 bases, with 8 bases sitting between them. The CDR3 covers 12 residues. Full variable domain (outside the CDR3, taken from reference TRBV19 and TRBJ2-5): DGGITQSPKYLFRKEGQNVTLSCEQNLNHDAMYWYRQDPGQGLRLIYYSQIVNDFQKGDIAEGYSVSREKKESFPLTVTSAQKNPTAFYLCASSTSRETQYFGPGTRLLVL.

CDR3 loop: CASSLIQAVDEQFF. The CDR3 DNA is TGCGCCAGCAGCTTAATACAGGCGGTCGATGAGCAGTTCTTC. The rearrangement links TRBV5-1 to TRBJ2-1, with D possibly being TRBD1 (5 bases). The CDR3 has 14 amino acids. CDR1 SGHRS and CDR2 YFSETQ come from the germline V gene. V gave up 2 bases and J gave up 8 bases, with 14 bases separating them.

The V call is TRBV7-9, the J call TRBJ2-2; 8 positions agree with TRBD2. There are 14 residues in the CDR3. With 1 base clipped from V and 5 bases from J, the junction kept 0 bases outside the gene matches. Germline loops: CDR1 SEHNR, CDR2 FQNEAQ (reference sequence). The CDR3 bases are TGTGCCAGCAGCTTAGGACTAGCGACCGGGGAGCTGTTTTTT. Its translation is CASSLGLATGELFF.

The V gene is TRBV5-4, the J gene TRBJ2-1, with D tentatively TRBD2 (7 bases). Trimming stripped 0 bases from V and 14 bases from J, with 21 bases between. Germline-derived CDR1 and CDR2 are SGHNT and YYREEE (reference sequence). This CDR3 is 15 amino acids long. This CDR3 reads CASSLAAGATEFEFF. The CDR3 region has the DNA TGTGCCAGCAGCTTGGCCGCGGGGGCCACGGAATTTGAGTTCTTC. Combining the CDR3 with reference TRBV5-4 and TRBJ2-1 gives the whole variable domain ETGVTQSPTHLIKTRGQQVTLRCSSQSGHNTVSWYQQALGQGPQFIFQYYREEENGRGNFPPRFSGLQFPNYSSELNVNALELDDSALYLCASSLAAGATEFEFFGPGTRLTVL.

The chain has TRBV25-1 and TRBJ2-1, with 10 nucleotides matching TRBD2. The germline gives CDR1 MGHDK, CDR2 SYGVNS. The ends lost 7 bases at V and 0 bases at J; junction bases unmatched: 3. This CDR3 region has 15 residues. The CDR3, as DNA: TGTGCCAGCACCTTAGCGGGAGGCTCCTACAATGAGCAGTTCTTC. Translating gives CASTLAGGSYNEQFF.

V is TRBV19 and J is TRBJ2-2; possibly TRBD1 for D (5 bases). Trimming shortened V by 3 bases and J by 2 bases, and 10 bases separated the two germline ends. Germline V gene sequence: CDR1 LNHDA, CDR2 SQIVND (reference sequence). The CDR3 is 15 residues long. Here the CDR3 DNA reads TGTGCCAGTAGTATTCGGCAGGGCAACACCGGGGAGCTGTTTTTT. It codes for CASSIRQGNTGELFF.

The genes are TRBV30 and TRBJ1-4, with a tentative D call TRBD1 (5 bases). The CDR3 length is 15 residues. The germline V and J ends were trimmed by 2 bases and 6 bases, with 16 bases remaining between them. Germline V gene lookup returns CDR1 GTSNPN and CDR2 SVGIG (reference sequence). The CDR3 sequence is CAWSPKRGFDEKLFF. CDR3 nucleotides: TGTGCCTGGAGTCCTAAAAGGGGTTTTGATGAAAAACTGTTTTTT. The full variable domain, rest sourced from reference TRBV30 and TRBJ1-4, is SQTIHQWPATLVQPVGSPLSLECTVEGTSNPNLYWYRQAAGRGLQLLFYSVGIGQISSEVPQNLSASRPQDRQFILSSKKLLLSDSGFYLCAWSPKRGFDEKLFFGSGTQLSVL.

V is TRBV6-6 and J is TRBJ1-4; D is perhaps TRBD1 (5 bases). Trimming left V 2 bases short and J 8 bases short, with 12 bases between. The germline gives CDR1 MNHNY, CDR2 SVGAGI (reference sequence). There are 14 residues in the CDR3. The CDR3 reads CASSYSGAGEKLFF. As DNA, the CDR3 is TGTGCCAGCAGTTACAGCGGGGCGGGAGAAAAACTGTTTTTT.

This chain links TRBV5-6 with TRBJ1-2; a possible D gene is TRBD1 (5 bases). This CDR3 is 14 amino acids long. The germline V gene encodes CDR1 SGHDT and CDR2 YYEEEE. Deletions cut 6 bases from V and 5 bases from J, with 17 bases between. CDR3 protein: CASTPDGRGYGYTF. CDR3 DNA: TGTGCCAGCACCCCCGATGGCCGGGGGTATGGCTACACCTTC.

This clone appeared a few times. CDR3 region: CASRQGSDEQYF. The CDR3 DNA reads TGTGCCAGTAGACAGGGTAGCGACGAGCAGTACTTC. The rearrangement links TRBV7-9 to TRBJ2-7, with 7 bases that match TRBD1. Germline V gives CDR1 SEHNR, CDR2 FQNEAQ (reference sequence). V shed 9 bases and J 5 bases; nucleotides not matched to a gene: 7. The CDR3 extends over 12 amino acids.

The chain couples TRBV25-1 to TRBJ1-6; D perhaps matches TRBD1 (6 bases). V lost 4 bases and J 7 bases, leaving 17 bases between the germline ends. The CDR3 spans 16 residues. Germline V gene lookup returns CDR1 MGHDK and CDR2 SYGVNS. The CDR3 here is CASSGNAGAQNSPLHF. CDR3 DNA sequence: TGTGCCAGCAGTGGCAATGCGGGGGCCCAGAATTCACCCCTCCACTTT.

As regards this clone: One end of the junction varies from germline; a read error may be responsible. The CDR3 region is CASSLAAERQETQYF. In nucleotides, the CDR3 is TGTGCTAGCAGCTTAGCGGCTGAGCGACAAGAGACCCAGTACTTC. The chain employs TRBV7-7 and TRBJ2-5; weak D call: TRBD2 (6 bases). The CDR3 spans 15 residues. Per germline, CDR1 SSHAT and CDR2 FNYEAQ (reference sequence).

The rearrangement links TRBV19 to TRBJ2-2, with TRBD2 as a possible D gene (6 bases). V lost 6 bases and J 2 bases, leaving 10 bases between the germline ends. CDR1 LNHDA and CDR2 SQIVND come from the germline V gene (reference sequence). The CDR3 totals 14 residues. The CDR3 loop reads CASRWGDNTGELFF. CDR3 DNA: TGTGCCAGTAGGTGGGGGGATAACACCGGGGAGCTGTTTTTT.

This chain links TRBV20-1 with TRBJ1-2; 7 bases match TRBD1. In germline, CDR1 is DFQATT, CDR2 SNEGSKA (reference sequence). The CDR3 loop spans 11 amino acids. CDR3 DNA sequence: TGCAGCCTCCCAGGGGGCTATGGCTACACCTTC. It is translated as CSLPGGYGYTF.

This clone appeared once. The chain joins TRBV27 to TRBJ2-7, with 9 bases fitting TRBD2. Trimming at V came to 7 bases and at J to 0 bases, leaving 4 bases not matched to a gene. The germline V gene has CDR1 MNHEY and CDR2 SMNVEV (reference sequence). CDR3 length equals 14 residues. The CDR3 protein is CASTLTSGSYEQYF. DNA of the CDR3: TGTGCCAGCACCTTGACTAGCGGCTCCTACGAGCAGTACTTC.

This clone was recorded only once. The gene calls are TRBV6-4 and TRBJ2-1; TRBD2 agrees at 14 bases. V was pared by 0 bases and J by 7 bases, with 8 bases of the junction left unmatched. Looked up from germline, CDR1 is MRHNA and CDR2 is SNTAGT. The CDR3 is 18 amino acids. CDR3 loop: CASSDSGKTSGGENEQFF. The DNA for the CDR3 is TGTGCCAGCAGTGACTCCGGAAAGACTAGCGGGGGGGAGAATGAGCAGTTCTTC.

This clone was counted a single time. The chain couples TRBV7-8 to TRBJ2-5, with 8 positions matching TRBD2. CDR3 length: 18 residues. Germline V gene sequence: CDR1 SGHVS, CDR2 FQNEAQ. Losses at the gene ends were 5 bases for V and 1 base for J; bases not matched to a gene: 15. CDR3 coding DNA: TGTGCCAGCAGCCCATGGGGACTAGACCTACGCCTCCAAGAGACCCAGTACTTC. Translation gives CASSPWGLDLRLQETQYF. The full variable domain, with the rest looked up from reference TRBV7-8 and TRBJ2-5, is GAGVSQSPRYKVAKRGQDVALRCDPISGHVSLFWYQQALGQGPEFLTYFQNEAQLDKSGLPSDRFFAERPEGSVSTLKIQRTQQEDSAVYLCASSPWGLDLRLQETQYFGPGTRLLVL.

This rearrangement joins TRBV5-1 to TRBJ2-5, with D tentatively TRBD2 (5 bases). The germline V gene has CDR1 SGHRS and CDR2 YFSETQ. The CDR3 loop spans 14 amino acids. V was trimmed by 0 bases and J by 3 bases, leaving 9 bases between them. CDR3 loop: CASSLALLEETQYF. CDR3 nucleotides: TGCGCCAGCAGCTTGGCCCTACTAGAAGAGACCCAGTACTTC.

Details on this clone: Other nucleotide sequences from this sample produce the same CDR3. The gene calls are TRBV5-1 and TRBJ2-7, with TRBD2 identical over 10 bases. In germline, CDR1 is SGHRS, CDR2 YFSETQ. The CDR3 spans 15 residues. With 0 bases clipped from V and 3 bases from J, the junction kept 3 bases outside the gene matches. CDR3 loop: CASSLGLAGNYEQYF. In nucleotides, the CDR3 is TGCGCCAGCAGCTTGGGACTAGCGGGTAACTACGAGCAGTACTTC.

The rearrangement joins TRBV6-5 to TRBJ2-3; possible D gene TRBD2, 5 bases. V dropped 5 bases and J dropped 6 bases, with 12 bases sitting between them. The CDR3 spans 13 residues. The germline V gene encodes CDR1 MNHEY and CDR2 SVGAGI. The CDR3 sequence is CASSPLARDTQYF. DNA for the CDR3: TGTGCCAGCAGTCCATTAGCGCGGGATACGCAGTATTTT.

The CDR3 region is CASSTFSGRAYNEQFF. CDR3 bases: TGTGCCAGCAGTACCTTTAGCGGGAGGGCCTACAATGAGCAGTTCTTC. This sequence joins TRBV6-6 and TRBJ2-1, with 11 nucleotides matching TRBD2. The ends lost 5 bases at V and 2 bases at J; junction bases unmatched: 5. The CDR3 runs 16 residues. Looked up from germline, CDR1 is MNHNY and CDR2 is SVGAGI (reference sequence).

CDR3 DNA: TGTGCCAGCTCACCACCGACAGACGGACAGCCCCAGCATTTT. It specifies CASSPPTDGQPQHF. This rearrangement joins TRBV18 to TRBJ1-5; weak D call: TRBD1 (5 bases). Trimming took 0 bases from V and 7 from J, leaving 10 bases between them. This CDR3 region has 14 residues. Germline CDR1 reads KGHSH; CDR2 reads LQKENI.

This chain connects TRBV7-2 to TRBJ2-7, with 8 bases lining up with TRBD1. The CDR3 is made up of 14 amino acids. The germline V gene has CDR1 SGHTA and CDR2 FQGNSA. With V trimmed by 6 bases and J by 2 bases, 6 bases remained unmatched. In DNA, the CDR3 is TGTGCCAGCAGTCGAGACAGGGGACCCTACGAGCAGTACTTC. It yields the protein CASSRDRGPYEQYF. Full variable domain (outside the CDR3, taken from reference TRBV7-2 and TRBJ2-7): GAGVSQSPSNKVTEKGKDVELRCDPISGHTALYWYRQSLGQGLEFLIYFQGNSAPDKSGLPSDRFSAERTGGSVSTLTIQRTQQEDSAVYLCASSRDRGPYEQYFGPGTRLTVT.

J is TRBJ1-6 and V is TRBV2, with 9 bases identical to TRBD1. Looked up from germline, CDR1 is SNHLY and CDR2 is FYNNEI. Trimming took 5 bases from V and 8 from J; bases not matched to a gene: 7. This CDR3 is 15 amino acids long. CDR3 nucleotides: TGTGCCAGCAGTTATACTTGGACAGGGGATTCACCCCTCCACTTT. This encodes CASSYTWTGDSPLHF. Drawing the rest from reference TRBV2 and TRBJ1-6, the complete variable domain is EPEVTQTPSHQVTQMGQEVILRCVPISNHLYFYWYRQILGQKVEFLVSFYNNEISEKSEIFDDQFSVERPDGSNFTLKIRSTKLEDSAMYFCASSYTWTGDSPLHFGNGTRLTVT.

This chain uses TRBV15 with TRBJ2-1; 9 bases align to TRBD1. CDR3 length: 17 amino acids. J lost 4 bases, V lost 3 bases, and 10 bases had no gene match. Germline-derived CDR1 and CDR2 are LNHNV and YYDKDF (reference sequence). The CDR3 loop reads CATSSPIPGQGYNEQFF. The CDR3 coding sequence is TGTGCCACCAGCAGCCCCATACCGGGACAGGGATACAATGAGCAGTTCTTC.

The V gene is TRBV11-2, the J gene TRBJ2-5; weak D call: TRBD2 (6 bases). There are 15 residues in the CDR3. The V end was cut by 3 bases, the J end by 2 bases, with 13 bases between. Looked up from germline, CDR1 is SGHAT and CDR2 is FQNNGV. The CDR3 DNA follows: TGTGCCAGCAGCTTTACCGGGACTGTACAAGAGACCCAGTACTTC. Translated: CASSFTGTVQETQYF.

Points on this clone: Germline is not matched at one junction end, which may reflect a read error. This sample includes further DNA sequences coding for the same CDR3. The genes are TRBV19 and TRBJ1-2; possibly TRBD1 for D (6 bases). Per the germline V gene, CDR1 is LNHDA and CDR2 is SQIVND (reference sequence). The CDR3 is 10 amino acids. CDR3 coding DNA: TGTGCTAGTAAGGGGGACGGCTACACCTTC. Translating it yields CASKGDGYTF. The full variable domain, with the rest looked up from reference TRBV19 and TRBJ1-2, is DGGITQSPKYLFRKEGQNVTLSCEQNLNHDAMYWYRQDPGQGLRLIYYSQIVNDFQKGDIAEGYSVSREKKESFPLTVTSAQKNPTAFYLCASKGDGYTFGSGTRLTVV.

The chain recombines TRBV2 with TRBJ2-5; 10 positions agree with TRBD1. The DNA end lines up better with TRBJ2-7; the J call may be wrong. The CDR3 runs to 15 residues. Germline assignment: CDR1 SNHLY and CDR2 FYNNEI. The CDR3, as DNA: TGTGCCAGCAGGGCGGGACAGGGGCGCTCCTACGAGCAGTACTTC. Translation: CASRAGQGRSYEQYF.

In regard to this clone: Other DNA sequences within the sample encode an identical CDR3. In nucleotides, the CDR3 is TGCAGCGTTGACGGCGGCAGCTCCTACAATGAGCAGTTCTTC. It codes for CSVDGGSSYNEQFF. V gene TRBV29-1 combines with J gene TRBJ2-1; no firm D call. The germline V and J ends were trimmed by 3 bases and 0 bases, with 9 bases remaining between them. The CDR3 totals 14 residues. Germline CDR1 and CDR2: SQVTM and ANQGSEA.

A single count supports this clone. The rearrangement uses TRBV29-1 and TRBJ2-7, with D maybe TRBD2 (6 bases). The CDR3 is 12 amino acids. The V end was cut by 4 bases, the J end by 3 bases, with 10 bases between. Germline V CDR1 and CDR2: SQVTM, ANQGSEA. This CDR3 is CSVVGSNYEQYF. For the CDR3, the DNA is TGCAGCGTTGTCGGGAGCAACTACGAGCAGTACTTC.

This clone has just one count. This chain joins TRBV7-3 and TRBJ2-2; D is ambiguous. V dropped 5 bases and J dropped 1 base, with 8 bases sitting between them. Germline loops: CDR1 SGHTA, CDR2 FQGTGA. The CDR3 spans 14 residues. CDR3 sequence reads: CASSQVVNTGELFF. CDR3 bases: TGTGCCAGCAGCCAGGTAGTGAACACCGGGGAGCTGTTTTTT.